These 16 T cell receptor beta chains came from one sample sequenced in a study of tumor-infiltrating lymphocytes in primary liver carcinoma. From unsorted bulk tissue weighing roughly 17-34 mg, DNA and RNA were co-extracted. A constant-region primer served to make TCR beta cDNA from around 500 ng total RNA. Three-round nested multiplex PCR performed with slightly modified ARM-PCR produced the TCR beta libraries. The first two PCR rounds used TRBV1-TRBV30 primers with a Cbeta primer, about 9 cycles each. Using its own MiXCR run on the multiplex PCR reads, TCRdb lists one record per CDR3 protein. The data show about 30,000 distinct CDR3 sequences, with around 66% seen just once and 25% to 35% held by the top ten. Sample: liver tumor tissue from sampling region 3. Stated subset: tumor region T3, left-lateral pole. All receptors derive from a woman in her twenties or thirties with primary liver carcinoma and hepatitis B virus infection.

Notes on this clonotype: Sequence at one end of the junction differs from germline and may be a read error. This chain uses TRBV29-1 with TRBJ2-2, with a tentative D call TRBD2 (5 bases). Germline CDR1 is SQVTM and CDR2 is ANQGSEA. The CDR3 sequence is 13 residues long. This chain's CDR3 is CSVDRSGTGELFF. CDR3 sequence (DNA): TGCAGTGTTGATAGGTCGGGCACCGGGGAGTTGTTTTTT.

Worth noting for this clonotype: One end of the junction varies from germline; a read error may be responsible. V usage is TRBV29-1 and J usage is TRBJ2-1, with 8 bases matching TRBD2. Looked up from germline, CDR1 is SQVTM and CDR2 is ANQGSEA. The CDR3 has 14 amino acids. DNA for the CDR3: TGCAGCGCCCGGGGAACGGGAGGGCTTAATGGGCAGTTCTTC. Protein: CSARGTGGLNGQFF.

This clonotype turned up a few times. Given the absence of the conserved phenylalanine or tryptophan at the CDR3 end, a read error is likely. V and J are TRBV28 and TRBJ1-1, with unresolved D. This CDR3 region has 13 residues. Germline V gene lookup returns CDR1 MDHEN and CDR2 SYDVKM. With 6 bases removed from V and 2 bases from J, the gap between germline ends came to 10 bases. The CDR3 region is CASRLYPNTEAFL. CDR3 sequence (DNA): TGTGCCAGCAGGCTTTACCCTAACACTGAAGCTTTCCTT.

Concerning this clonotype: An end of the junction does not agree with germline; a read error may underlie this. This chain uses TRBV6-1 with TRBJ2-2; D is perhaps TRBD2 (5 bases). The length of the CDR3 is 19 residues. Germline V gene lookup returns CDR1 MNHNS and CDR2 SASEGT. The CDR3 coding sequence is TGTGCTAGCAGTGAAACCCTTCCCGGGGTGGCTGCGAACACCGGGGAGCTGTTTTTT. Its protein product is CASSETLPGVAANTGELFF.

This chain connects TRBV5-4 to TRBJ2-3; 10 nucleotides agree with TRBD2. Germline CDR1 reads SGHNT; CDR2 reads YYREEE (reference sequence). The CDR3 loop spans 18 amino acids. V trimming: 10 bases; J trimming: 3 bases; junction bases outside the gene matches: 20. The CDR3 loop reads CACNNAAASGSRTDTQYF. The CDR3 coding sequence is TGTGCCTGCAATAACGCGGCGGCTAGCGGGAGTCGGACAGATACGCAGTATTTT.

As concerns this clonotype: No conserved phenylalanine or tryptophan is present at the end of the CDR3, so a read error is the likely explanation. It is unclear where the CDR3 begins or ends on the DNA, so no DNA is shown, and the CDR3 is as TCRdb lists it. The rearrangement joins TRBV6-5 to TRBJ1-6. The CDR3 comprises 15 residues, both ends counted. Germline values: CDR1 MNHEY, CDR2 SVGAGI. The CDR3: CASRERSATFSPLRL.

This clonotype showed up just once. In this CDR3 the conserved last residue, phenylalanine or tryptophan, is missing, so a read error is likely. The rearrangement uses TRBV5-6 and TRBJ1-1; D is unresolved. Germline loops: CDR1 SGHDT, CDR2 YYEEEE. The CDR3 length is 12 residues. Trimming removed 7 bases from V and 3 bases from J, with 10 bases in between. The CDR3 reads CASGHEDTEAFS. Written as DNA, the CDR3 is TGTGCCAGCGGGCATGAGGACACTGAAGCTTTCTCT.

This clonotype was counted ten times or more. This chain links TRBV11-2 with TRBJ2-3; 9 bases match TRBD2. The germline CDR1 and CDR2 sequences are SGHAT and FQNNGV. CDR3 length: 17 amino acids. V lost 3 bases to trimming and J lost 1 base; unmatched junction nucleotides: 8. In DNA form, the CDR3 reads TGTGCCAGCAGCTTTTTAGCGGGAGTGATCGGCACAGATACGCAGTATTTT. As protein: CASSFLAGVIGTDTQYF.

This clonotype was detected ten times or more. V is TRBV11-2 and J is TRBJ2-2; TRBD2 matches at 9 bases. V was clipped by 1 base and J by 5 bases; unmatched bases: 5. There are 16 residues in the CDR3. Germline V CDR1 and CDR2: SGHAT, FQNNGV. The CDR3 nucleotides read TGTGCCAGCAGCTTAGTGGCGCTAGCGGGAACCGGGGAGCTGTTTTTT. Its translation: CASSLVALAGTGELFF.

The chain recombines TRBV20-1 with TRBJ2-7; TRBD2 aligns across 11 bases. The germline CDR1 and CDR2 sequences are DFQATT and SNEGSKA (reference sequence). The CDR3 totals 15 residues. The trim removed 3 bases at V and 0 bases at J, leaving 4 bases unmatched. CDR3 in DNA: TGCAGTGCTAGTGATAGCGGGAGGGCCTCCTACGAGCAGTACTTC. Translating it yields CSASDSGRASYEQYF.

This clonotype appeared many times. The gene calls are TRBV11-3 and TRBJ2-5; D could derive from TRBD1 or TRBD2 (5 bases each). The CDR3 has 13 residues. Germline CDR1 reads SGHNT; CDR2 reads YENEEA. Trimming left V 5 bases short and J 5 bases short, with 12 bases between. For the CDR3, the DNA is TGTGCCAGCAGCCGCAGGGAGACGGAGACCCAGTACTTC. This codes for CASSRRETETQYF.

A remark on this clonotype: The CDR3 end shows no conserved phenylalanine or tryptophan, and so a read error is likely. The chain employs TRBV29-1 and TRBJ1-2, with 9 bases that match TRBD1. The CDR3 length is 13 residues. V trimming: 5 bases; J trimming: 9 bases; junction bases outside the gene matches: 10. Germline assignment: CDR1 SQVTM and CDR2 ANQGSEA. This CDR3 is CSVTPSTGGRYTL. The CDR3 DNA is TGCAGCGTTACGCCTTCGACAGGGGGACGCTACACCTTA.

This clonotype came up a few times. At one end the junction does not follow the germline gene, possibly because of a read error. The chain employs TRBV28 and TRBJ2-3; TRBD2 matches at 8 bases. This CDR3 spans 14 amino acids. Germline V lookup: CDR1 MDHEN, CDR2 SYDVKM. This CDR3 reads CASRASGCTDTQYF. Written as DNA, the CDR3 is TGCGCCAGCAGAGCTAGCGGGTGTACAGATACGCAGTATTTT.

To note about this clonotype: The junction and the germline gene differ at one end; a read error may be behind it. This chain links TRBV11-2 with TRBJ2-2, with a possible D match to TRBD2 (5 bases). This CDR3 is 13 amino acids long. Germline V gives CDR1 SGHAT, CDR2 FQNNGV. The CDR3 DNA follows: TGTGCCAGCAGTTTAGATAGGATTGGGGAGTTGTTTTTT. Amino acid sequence: CASSLDRIGELFF.

In regard to this clonotype: One junction end does not reproduce the germline sequence, and a read error may be involved. The chain links TRBV11-2 to TRBJ1-2; tentatively, D is TRBD1 (5 bases). Germline V lookup: CDR1 SGHAT, CDR2 FQNNGV. This CDR3 is 14 amino acids long. CDR3 coding DNA: TGTGCCAGCAGCCCCGGGGGTATAGTCGTTGACTACAACTTC. Its translation: CASSPGGIVVDYNF.

This clonotype has a single count. The junction does not match germline at one end; this may be a read error. The chain employs TRBV11-2 and TRBJ1-1; tentatively, D is TRBD1 (6 bases). Germline V gene lookup returns CDR1 SGHAT and CDR2 FQNNGV. The CDR3 consists of 15 residues. CDR3: CTSSSDPGAGTEAFF. The CDR3 DNA reads as TGTACCAGCAGCTCAGATCCGGGGGCAGGAACTGAAGCTTTCTTT.